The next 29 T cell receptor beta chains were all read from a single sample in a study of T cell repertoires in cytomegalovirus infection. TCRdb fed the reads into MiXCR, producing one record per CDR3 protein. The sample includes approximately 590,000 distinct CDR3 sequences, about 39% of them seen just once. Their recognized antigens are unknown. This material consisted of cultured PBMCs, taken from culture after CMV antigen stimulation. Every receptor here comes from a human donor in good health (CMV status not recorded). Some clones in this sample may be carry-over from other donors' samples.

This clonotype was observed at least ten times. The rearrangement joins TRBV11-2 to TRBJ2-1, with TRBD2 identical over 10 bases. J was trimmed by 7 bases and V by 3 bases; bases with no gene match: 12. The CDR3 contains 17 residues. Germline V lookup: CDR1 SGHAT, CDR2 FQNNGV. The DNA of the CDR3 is TGTGCCAGCAGCTTGGCGGCGGCTAGCGGGGGCTTGAATGAGCAGTTCTTC. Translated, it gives CASSLAAASGGLNEQFF.

In DNA, the CDR3 is TGTGCCAGCAGTTTCCCTCCCCAGGTCGACGAGCAGTACTTC. It encodes CASSFPPQVDEQYF. The rearrangement joins TRBV28 to TRBJ2-7; no definite D call. V lost 3 bases, J lost 5 bases, and 14 bases lay in between. The germline V gene encodes CDR1 MDHEN and CDR2 SYDVKM. This CDR3 contains 14 residues.

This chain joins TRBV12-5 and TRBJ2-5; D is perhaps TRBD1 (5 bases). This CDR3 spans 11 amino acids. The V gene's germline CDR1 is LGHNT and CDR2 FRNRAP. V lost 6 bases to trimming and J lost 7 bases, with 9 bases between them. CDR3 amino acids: CASGQGGTQYF. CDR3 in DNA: TGTGCTAGTGGCCAGGGTGGGACCCAGTACTTC.

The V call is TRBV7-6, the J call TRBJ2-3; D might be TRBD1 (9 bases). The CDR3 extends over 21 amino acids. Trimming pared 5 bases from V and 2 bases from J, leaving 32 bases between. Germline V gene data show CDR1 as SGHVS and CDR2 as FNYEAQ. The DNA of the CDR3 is TGTGCCAGCAGCCCGTTAGCGGGACAGGGTAGGAAAATTGTCCCCACAGATACGCAGTATTTT. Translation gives CASSPLAGQGRKIVPTDTQYF.

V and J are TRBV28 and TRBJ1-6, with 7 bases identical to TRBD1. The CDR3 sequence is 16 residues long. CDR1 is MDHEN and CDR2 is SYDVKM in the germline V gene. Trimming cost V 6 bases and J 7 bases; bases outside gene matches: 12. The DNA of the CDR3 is TGTGCCAGCAGACTCGACAGGGTAAATCGCAATTCACCCCTCCACTTT. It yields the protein CASRLDRVNRNSPLHF.

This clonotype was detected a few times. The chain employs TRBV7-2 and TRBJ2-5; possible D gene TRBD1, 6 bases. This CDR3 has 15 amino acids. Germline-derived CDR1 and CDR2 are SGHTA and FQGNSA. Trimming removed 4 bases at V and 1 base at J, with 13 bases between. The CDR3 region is CASSSPGRGQETQYF. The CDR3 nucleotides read TGTGCCAGCAGCTCACCGGGCAGGGGCCAAGAGACCCAGTACTTC.

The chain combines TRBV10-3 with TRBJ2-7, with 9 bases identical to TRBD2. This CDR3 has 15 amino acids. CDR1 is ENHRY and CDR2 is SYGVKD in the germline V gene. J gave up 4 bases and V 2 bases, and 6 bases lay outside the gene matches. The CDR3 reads CAISEASGKGYEQYF. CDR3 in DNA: TGTGCCATCAGTGAGGCTAGCGGGAAGGGGTACGAGCAGTACTTC.

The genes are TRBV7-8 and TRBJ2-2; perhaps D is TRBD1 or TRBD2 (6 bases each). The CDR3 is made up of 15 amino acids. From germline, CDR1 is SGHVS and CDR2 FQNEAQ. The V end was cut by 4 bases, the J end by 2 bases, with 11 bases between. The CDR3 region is CASSSRGPNTGELFF. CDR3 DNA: TGTGCCAGCAGCTCCCGGGGGCCCAACACCGGGGAGCTGTTTTTT.

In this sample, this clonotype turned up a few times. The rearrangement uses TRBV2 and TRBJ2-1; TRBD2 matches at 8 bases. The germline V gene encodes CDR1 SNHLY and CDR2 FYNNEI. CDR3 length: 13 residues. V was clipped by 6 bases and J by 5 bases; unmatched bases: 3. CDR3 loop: CASRLAGNNEQFF. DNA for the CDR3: TGTGCCAGCAGATTAGCGGGAAACAATGAGCAGTTCTTC.

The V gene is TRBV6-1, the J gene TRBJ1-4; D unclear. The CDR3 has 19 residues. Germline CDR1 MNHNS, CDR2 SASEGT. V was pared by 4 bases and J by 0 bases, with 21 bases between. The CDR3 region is CASSASIVGLLTTNEKLFF. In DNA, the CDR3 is TGTGCCAGCAGTGCTTCTATTGTAGGGCTCCTCACAACTAATGAAAAACTGTTTTTT.

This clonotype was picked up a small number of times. The DNA for the CDR3 is TGTGCCAGCAGCTTAGCGCGACCCGGGAGGGCCGAGCAGTTCTTC. Amino acid sequence: CASSLARPGRAEQFF. The V call is TRBV7-2, the J call TRBJ2-1; 8 bases fit TRBD2. The V gene's germline CDR1 is SGHTA and CDR2 FQGNSA. V was pared by 0 bases and J by 10 bases, with 8 bases of the junction left unmatched. The CDR3 contains 15 residues. The whole variable domain, remainder taken from reference TRBV7-2 and TRBJ2-1, is GAGVSQSPSNKVTEKGKDVELRCDPISGHTALYWYRQSLGQGLEFLIYFQGNSAPDKSGLPSDRFSAERTGGSVSTLTIQRTQQEDSAVYLCASSLARPGRAEQFFGPGTRLTVL.

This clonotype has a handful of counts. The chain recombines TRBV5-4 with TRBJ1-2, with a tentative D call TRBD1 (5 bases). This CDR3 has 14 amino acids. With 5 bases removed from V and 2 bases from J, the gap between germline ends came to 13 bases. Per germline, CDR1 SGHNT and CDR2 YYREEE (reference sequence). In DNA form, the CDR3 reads TGTGCCAGCAGGGATAGGGACGCCAACTATGGCTACACCTTC. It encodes CASRDRDANYGYTF. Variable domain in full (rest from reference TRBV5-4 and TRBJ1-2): ETGVTQSPTHLIKTRGQQVTLRCSSQSGHNTVSWYQQALGQGPQFIFQYYREEENGRGNFPPRFSGLQFPNYSSELNVNALELDDSALYLCASRDRDANYGYTFGSGTRLTVV.

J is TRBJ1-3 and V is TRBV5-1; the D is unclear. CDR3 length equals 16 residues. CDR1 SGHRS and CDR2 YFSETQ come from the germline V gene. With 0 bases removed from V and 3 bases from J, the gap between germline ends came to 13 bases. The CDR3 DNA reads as TGCGCCAGCAGCTTGGGATTCCTTTCGAGTGGAAACACCATATATTTT. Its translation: CASSLGFLSSGNTIYF.

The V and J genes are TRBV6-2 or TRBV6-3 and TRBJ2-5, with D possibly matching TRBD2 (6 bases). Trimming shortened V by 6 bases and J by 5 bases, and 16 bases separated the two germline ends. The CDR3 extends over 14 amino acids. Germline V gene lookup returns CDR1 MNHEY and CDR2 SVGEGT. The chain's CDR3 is CASRNHRGRETQYF. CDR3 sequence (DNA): TGTGCCAGCAGGAACCACCGGGGGAGGGAGACCCAGTACTTC.

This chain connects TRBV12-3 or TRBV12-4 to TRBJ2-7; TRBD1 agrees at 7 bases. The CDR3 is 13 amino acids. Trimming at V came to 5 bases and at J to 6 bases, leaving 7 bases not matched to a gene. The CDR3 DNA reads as TGTGCCAGCAGTCGAGAAAGGGGGCTCGAGCAGTACTTC. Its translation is CASSRERGLEQYF.

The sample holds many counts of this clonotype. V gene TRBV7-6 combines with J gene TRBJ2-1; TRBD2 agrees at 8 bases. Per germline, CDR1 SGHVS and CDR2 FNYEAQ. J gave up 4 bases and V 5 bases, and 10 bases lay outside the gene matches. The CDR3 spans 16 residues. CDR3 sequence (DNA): TGTGCCAGCAGCCCGACGGGACTAGGCAAATACAATGAGCAGTTCTTC. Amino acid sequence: CASSPTGLGKYNEQFF.

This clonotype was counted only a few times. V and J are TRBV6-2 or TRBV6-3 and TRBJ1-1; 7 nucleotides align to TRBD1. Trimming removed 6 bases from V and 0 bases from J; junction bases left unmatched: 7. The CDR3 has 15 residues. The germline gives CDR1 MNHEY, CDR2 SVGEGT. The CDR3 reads CASSLGTAMNTEAFF. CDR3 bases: TGTGCCAGCAGCCTCGGGACAGCCATGAACACTGAAGCTTTCTTT.

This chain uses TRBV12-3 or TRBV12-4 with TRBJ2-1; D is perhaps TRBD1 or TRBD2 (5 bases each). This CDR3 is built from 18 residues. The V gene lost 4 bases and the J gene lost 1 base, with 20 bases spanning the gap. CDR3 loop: CASSSPRSRGESYNEQFF. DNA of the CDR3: TGTGCCAGCAGTTCGCCCCGCTCCCGAGGGGAGTCCTACAATGAGCAGTTCTTC.

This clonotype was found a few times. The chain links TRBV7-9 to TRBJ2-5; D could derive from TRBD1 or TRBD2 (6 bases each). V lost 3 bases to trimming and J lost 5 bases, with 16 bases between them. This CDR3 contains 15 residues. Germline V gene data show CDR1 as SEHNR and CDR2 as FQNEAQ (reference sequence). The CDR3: CASSFPLTGRETQYF. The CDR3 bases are TGTGCCAGCAGCTTCCCCCTAACAGGGAGGGAGACCCAGTACTTC.

This CDR3 is CASNKDSGLYGYTF. The CDR3 bases are TGTGCCAGCAACAAGGACAGCGGTCTCTATGGCTACACCTTC. The chain uses TRBV2 and TRBJ1-2, with D tentatively TRBD1 (6 bases). Trimming left V 7 bases short and J 4 bases short, with 16 bases between. This CDR3 comprises 14 residues. Germline CDR1 SNHLY, CDR2 FYNNEI.

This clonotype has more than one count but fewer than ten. The CDR3: CASSRSPTNEKLFF. The CDR3 DNA reads as TGTGCCAGCAGCCGCAGTCCAACTAATGAAAAACTGTTTTTT. The rearrangement uses TRBV7-9 and TRBJ1-4; D gene ambiguous. This CDR3 is 14 amino acids long. The germline V gene has CDR1 SEHNR and CDR2 FQNEAQ (reference sequence). With 5 bases removed from V and 0 bases from J, the gap between germline ends came to 7 bases.

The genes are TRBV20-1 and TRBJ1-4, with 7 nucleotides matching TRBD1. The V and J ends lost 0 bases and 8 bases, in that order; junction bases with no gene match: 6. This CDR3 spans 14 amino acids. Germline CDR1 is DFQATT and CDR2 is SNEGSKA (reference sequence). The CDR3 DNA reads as TGCAGTGCTAGAGATCTTCAGGGGGACGAAAAACTGTTTTTT. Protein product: CSARDLQGDEKLFF.

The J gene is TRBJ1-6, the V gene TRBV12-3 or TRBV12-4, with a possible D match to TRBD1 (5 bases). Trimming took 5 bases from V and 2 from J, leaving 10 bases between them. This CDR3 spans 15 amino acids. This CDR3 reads CASSKDNTYNSPLHF. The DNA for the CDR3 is TGTGCCAGCAGTAAGGACAACACCTATAATTCACCCCTCCACTTT.

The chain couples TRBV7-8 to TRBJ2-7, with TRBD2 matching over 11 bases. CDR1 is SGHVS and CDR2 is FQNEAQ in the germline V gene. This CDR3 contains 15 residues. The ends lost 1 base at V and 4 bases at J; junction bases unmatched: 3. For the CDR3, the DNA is TGTGCCAGCAGCTTAGTGGGACTAGCGGATTACGAGCAGTACTTC. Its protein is CASSLVGLADYEQYF. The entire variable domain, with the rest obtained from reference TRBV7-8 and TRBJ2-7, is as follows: GAGVSQSPRYKVAKRGQDVALRCDPISGHVSLFWYQQALGQGPEFLTYFQNEAQLDKSGLPSDRFFAERPEGSVSTLKIQRTQQEDSAVYLCASSLVGLADYEQYFGPGTRLTVT.

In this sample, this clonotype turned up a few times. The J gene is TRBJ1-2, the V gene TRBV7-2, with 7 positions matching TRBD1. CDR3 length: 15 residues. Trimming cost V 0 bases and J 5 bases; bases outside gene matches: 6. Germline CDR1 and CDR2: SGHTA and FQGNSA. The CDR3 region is CASSLAGGGVYGYTF. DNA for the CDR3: TGTGCCAGCAGCTTAGCAGGGGGCGGGGTGTATGGCTACACCTTC.

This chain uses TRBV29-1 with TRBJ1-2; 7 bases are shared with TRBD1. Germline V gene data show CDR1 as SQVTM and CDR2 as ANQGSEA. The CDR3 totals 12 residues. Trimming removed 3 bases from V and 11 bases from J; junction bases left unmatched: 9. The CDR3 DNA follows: TGCAGCGTTGACCGGGACAGCTCTATTTACACCTTC. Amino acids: CSVDRDSSIYTF.

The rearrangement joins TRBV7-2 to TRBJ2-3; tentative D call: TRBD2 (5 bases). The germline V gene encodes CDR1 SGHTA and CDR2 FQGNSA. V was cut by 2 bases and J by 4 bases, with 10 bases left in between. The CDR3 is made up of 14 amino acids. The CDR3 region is CASSLWPGSDTQYF. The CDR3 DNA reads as TGTGCCAGCAGCTTATGGCCGGGGTCAGATACGCAGTATTTT.

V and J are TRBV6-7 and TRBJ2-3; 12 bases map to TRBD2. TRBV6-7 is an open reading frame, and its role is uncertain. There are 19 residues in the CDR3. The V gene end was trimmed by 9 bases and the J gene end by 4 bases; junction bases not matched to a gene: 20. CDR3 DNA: TGTGCCAGTTCCCAAGGGCCGCTAGCGGGAGGGCCGGGGGCAGATACGCAGTATTTT. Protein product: CASSQGPLAGGPGADTQYF.

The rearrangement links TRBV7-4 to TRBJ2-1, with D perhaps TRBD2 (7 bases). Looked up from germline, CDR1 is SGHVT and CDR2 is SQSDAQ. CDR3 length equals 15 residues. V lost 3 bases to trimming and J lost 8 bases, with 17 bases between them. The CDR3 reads CASSLGSGGHDEQFF. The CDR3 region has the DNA TGTGCCAGCAGCTTGGGGTCGGGGGGCCATGATGAGCAGTTCTTC.